A single sample gave rise to the 14 T cell receptor beta chains below, sequenced in a study of blood T cell repertoires in COVID-19. Here immunoSEQ multiplex PCR was the method, and the copy in TCRdb shows in-frame clones only, minus some. The sample includes around 380,000 clones, roughly 86% of them seen just once. Sequencing was performed on peripheral blood. All receptors derive from a human donor with acute or convalescent COVID-19. The donor label of this sample is uncertain.

This clone was found once. This rearrangement joins TRBV21-1 to TRBJ2-7; the D call TRBD1 from the table was never checked on the DNA. TRBV21-1 is a pseudogene locus. The CDR3 totals 16 residues. CDR3 amino acids: CASSREMGQPPTKQYF. The CDR3, as DNA: TGTGCCAGCAGCCGGGAAATGGGACAGCCCCCTACTAAGCAGTACTTC.

The CDR3 sequence is CAISENAGQGRNTEAFF. The CDR3, as DNA: TGTGCCATCAGTGAGAATGCGGGACAGGGGAGGAACACTGAAGCTTTCTTT. The J gene is TRBJ1-1, the V gene TRBV10-3; TRBD1 matches at 10 bases. CDR1 and CDR2 (germline): ENHRY, SYGVKD. V lost 2 bases, J lost 1 base, and 7 bases stayed unmatched. This CDR3 contains 17 residues.

This sequence joins TRBV14 and TRBJ2-7, with 8 nucleotides matching TRBD2. Losses at the gene ends were 8 bases for V and 3 bases for J; bases not matched to a gene: 15. This CDR3 is built from 16 residues. CDR1 and CDR2 (germline): SGHDN, FVKESK. The CDR3 region is CASSYSGRDWGYEQYF. The CDR3 DNA is TGTGCCAGCTCCTACAGCGGGAGAGACTGGGGCTACGAGCAGTACTTC.

V and J are TRBV7-9 and TRBJ1-1, with TRBD1 identical over 12 bases. The CDR3 sequence is 14 residues long. Germline V gives CDR1 SEHNR, CDR2 FQNEAQ (reference sequence). V lost 0 bases, J lost 8 bases, and 1 base stayed unmatched. In DNA, the CDR3 is TGTGCCAGCAGCTTAGCGGGGACAGGGGGCGAAGCTTTCTTT. Amino acid sequence: CASSLAGTGGEAFF.

V and J are TRBV6-5 and TRBJ2-1, with TRBD2 matching 7 bases. The germline V gene encodes CDR1 MNHEY and CDR2 SVGAGI. V lost 4 bases to trimming and J lost 7 bases; unmatched junction nucleotides: 13. This CDR3 comprises 16 residues. Written as DNA, the CDR3 is TGTGCCAGCAGTTCCCCGAGAGCGGGGTCTCGAAATGAGCAGTTCTTC. As protein: CASSSPRAGSRNEQFF.

This clone appeared a few times. The chain links TRBV5-1 to TRBJ2-5; a weak D match, TRBD2 (6 bases). CDR3 length equals 15 residues. V was trimmed by 0 bases and J by 3 bases, leaving 12 bases between them. The germline V gene has CDR1 SGHRS and CDR2 YFSETQ. This chain's CDR3 is CASSLGGTLEETQYF. The CDR3, as DNA: TGCGCCAGCAGCTTGGGGGGGACTCTCGAAGAGACCCAGTACTTC.

About this clone itself: The identical CDR3 is also encoded by other nucleotide sequences in the sample. This rearrangement joins TRBV6-5 to TRBJ1-1, with D possibly matching TRBD1 (5 bases). This CDR3 region has 13 residues. The germline V and J ends were trimmed by 5 bases and 0 bases, with 7 bases remaining between them. Looked up from germline, CDR1 is MNHEY and CDR2 is SVGAGI. In DNA form, the CDR3 reads TGTGCCAGCAGTCGGGACTTGAACACTGAAGCTTTCTTT. Amino acid sequence: CASSRDLNTEAFF.

This clone showed up just once. The J gene is TRBJ2-7, the V gene TRBV6-5, with TRBD2 matching 9 bases. This CDR3 has 15 residues. Germline CDR1 MNHEY, CDR2 SVGAGI. Losses at the gene ends were 2 bases for V and 4 bases for J; bases not matched to a gene: 6. The CDR3 nucleotides are TGTGCCAGCAGTTACGGGCTAGCGGGACTGTACGAGCAGTACTTC. Its protein product is CASSYGLAGLYEQYF.

The genes are TRBV19 and TRBJ1-2; the D gene is possibly TRBD1 (6 bases). From germline, CDR1 is LNHDA and CDR2 SQIVND (reference sequence). Between the trimmed V and J ends, which lost 9 bases and 2 bases, there was a span of 19 bases. The CDR3 is made up of 15 amino acids. The CDR3 loop reads CASLPTGRGNYGYTF. The CDR3 nucleotides are TGTGCCAGCCTACCCACAGGGAGGGGGAACTATGGCTACACCTTC.

This clone has more than one count but fewer than ten. The gene calls are TRBV5-4 and TRBJ2-1; 10 nucleotides align to TRBD2. There are 14 residues in the CDR3. The germline gives CDR1 SGHNT, CDR2 YYREEE (reference sequence). Trimming took 1 base from V and 7 from J; bases not matched to a gene: 2. The CDR3 DNA reads TGTGCCAGCAGCTTGCCACTAGCGGGGAATGAGCAGTTCTTC. This codes for CASSLPLAGNEQFF. Full variable domain (missing parts from reference TRBV5-4 and TRBJ2-1): ETGVTQSPTHLIKTRGQQVTLRCSSQSGHNTVSWYQQALGQGPQFIFQYYREEENGRGNFPPRFSGLQFPNYSSELNVNALELDDSALYLCASSLPLAGNEQFFGPGTRLTVL.

The chain combines TRBV5-1 with TRBJ2-7; TRBD2 agrees at 7 bases. Trimming took 5 bases from V and 4 from J; bases not matched to a gene: 15. The germline CDR1 and CDR2 sequences are SGHRS and YFSETQ. The CDR3 is 16 amino acids. The CDR3 here is CASRPGGWIEAYEQYF. The CDR3 DNA follows: TGCGCCAGCAGGCCGGGGGGATGGATCGAGGCTTACGAGCAGTACTTC.

Points on this clone: Distinct nucleotide sequences in the sample also encode this CDR3. The chain couples TRBV2 to TRBJ1-5; D is perhaps TRBD1 (6 bases). The CDR3 has 13 amino acids. The ends were cut back, 6 bases at V and 3 bases at J, with 9 bases in the middle. Germline V CDR1 and CDR2: SNHLY, FYNNEI. CDR3 sequence: CASSGQSNQPQHF. CDR3 DNA: TGTGCCAGCAGCGGACAGTCCAATCAGCCCCAGCATTTT.

The chain uses TRBV18 and TRBJ1-2; TRBD1 is a possible D gene (6 bases). Germline V gene sequence: CDR1 KGHSH, CDR2 LQKENI. V lost 4 bases, J lost 6 bases, and 15 bases lay in between. The CDR3 loop spans 14 amino acids. This CDR3 reads CASSLYTDRNGYTF. CDR3 nucleotide sequence: TGTGCCAGCTCACTCTACACGGACAGAAATGGCTACACCTTC.

The chain links TRBV4-2 to TRBJ2-3; 9 bases align to TRBD1. CDR3 length: 16 residues. Germline V gene lookup returns CDR1 LGHNA and CDR2 YNFKEQ. Trimming took 0 bases from V and 1 from J; bases not matched to a gene: 2. CDR3 region: CASSQDGTGRTDTQYF. CDR3 sequence (DNA): TGTGCCAGCAGCCAAGATGGGACAGGGCGCACAGATACGCAGTATTTT.